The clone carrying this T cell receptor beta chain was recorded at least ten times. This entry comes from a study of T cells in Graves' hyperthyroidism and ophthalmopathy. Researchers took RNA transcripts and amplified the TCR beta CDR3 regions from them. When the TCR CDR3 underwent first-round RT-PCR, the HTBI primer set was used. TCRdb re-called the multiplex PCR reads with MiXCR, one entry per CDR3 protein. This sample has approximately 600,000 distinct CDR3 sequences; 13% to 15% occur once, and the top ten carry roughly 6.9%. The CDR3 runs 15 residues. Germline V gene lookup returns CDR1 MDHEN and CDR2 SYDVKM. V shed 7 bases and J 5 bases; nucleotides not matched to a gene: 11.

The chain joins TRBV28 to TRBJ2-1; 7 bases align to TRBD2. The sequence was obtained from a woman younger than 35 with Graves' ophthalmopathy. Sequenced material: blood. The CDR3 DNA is TGTGCCAGCACCAATGGCGGGAGTCTCGACAATGAGCAGTTCTTC. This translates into CASTNGGSLDNEQFF.